This passage covers 15 T cell receptor beta chains from one sample sequenced in a study of blood T cell repertoires in COVID-19. TCRdb's table, derived via immunoSEQ multiplex PCR, lists solely in-frame clones and lacks some. The table has about 130,000 clones, roughly 72% seen once; the top ten hold 4.5% to 6%. Specimen: peripheral blood. Receptors originate from an elderly man with COVID-19, enrolled during active disease.

The rearrangement links TRBV4-2 to TRBJ1-3; D unclear. Per the germline V gene, CDR1 is LGHNA and CDR2 is YNFKEQ. Trimming left V 1 base short and J 0 bases short, with 7 bases between. This CDR3 has 15 residues. CDR3 sequence: CASSQARNSGNTIYF. For the CDR3, the DNA is TGTGCCAGCAGCCAAGCGAGGAACTCTGGAAACACCATATATTTT.

This clone appeared a single time. The chain links TRBV5-1 to TRBJ2-1; TRBD2 might be the D (6 bases). Germline CDR1 SGHRS, CDR2 YFSETQ. V gave up 3 bases and J gave up 6 bases, with 16 bases separating them. The CDR3 contains 15 residues. CDR3 nucleotide sequence: TGCGCCAGCAGCTACGGGGTGCTAGCGAGCAATGAGCAGTTCTTC. This codes for CASSYGVLASNEQFF.

The gene calls are TRBV7-6 and TRBJ1-1; unclear D gene. The CDR3 contains 11 residues. Germline CDR1 is SGHVS and CDR2 is FNYEAQ. V was trimmed by 8 bases and J by 4 bases, leaving 8 bases between them. In DNA, the CDR3 is TGTGCCAGCGGCCGGAGCACTGAAGCTTTCTTT. Protein sequence: CASGRSTEAFF.

The chain joins TRBV3-1 (or the pseudogene TRBV3-2) to TRBJ1-4, with 9 bases fitting TRBD1. The trim removed 6 bases at V and 8 bases at J, leaving 4 bases unmatched. CDR1 LGHDT and CDR2 YNNKEL come from the germline V gene (reference sequence). This CDR3 region has 13 residues. The CDR3 DNA follows: TGTGCCAGCAGAGGGACAGGGATCGAAAAACTGTTTTTT. Its translation is CASRGTGIEKLFF.

V usage is TRBV6-5 and J usage is TRBJ1-2, with D unresolved. V lost 0 bases to trimming and J lost 5 bases, with 7 bases between them. The CDR3 sequence is 13 residues long. Germline V CDR1 and CDR2: MNHEY, SVGAGI. As DNA, the CDR3 is TGTGCCAGCAGTTACTCGAACGGGTATGGCTACACCTTC. It is translated as CASSYSNGYGYTF.

The rearrangement joins TRBV10-2 to TRBJ2-5; tentatively, D is TRBD2 (6 bases). CDR1 is WSHSY, CDR2 SAAADI, per germline. V was clipped by 3 bases and J by 7 bases, with 21 bases between them. CDR3 length equals 16 residues. The CDR3 DNA reads TGCGCCAGCAGTGAAAGGAGGACTACCGCCGCGGGGACCCAGTACTTC. It yields the protein CASSERRTTAAGTQYF.

The rearrangement joins TRBV7-6 to TRBJ2-7; TRBD1 agrees at 9 bases. The CDR3 contains 15 residues. The germline gives CDR1 SGHVS, CDR2 FNYEAQ. J lost 5 bases, V lost 1 base, and 6 bases had no gene match. The CDR3 here is CASSLEGTGKNEQYF. CDR3 DNA sequence: TGTGCCAGCAGCTTAGAGGGGACAGGGAAGAACGAGCAGTACTTC.

The V gene is TRBV28, the J gene TRBJ2-5; D unresolved. Germline V CDR1 and CDR2: MDHEN, SYDVKM. The CDR3 is made up of 12 amino acids. V was shortened by 6 bases and J by 2 bases, with 7 bases between the two germline ends. The CDR3 region has the DNA TGTGCCAGCAGAGAACAGCAAGAGACCCAGTACTTC. This sequence encodes CASREQQETQYF.

The CDR3 is CATLDSDRGAYEQYF. The DNA of the CDR3 is TGTGCCACCCTGGACTCGGACAGGGGTGCCTACGAGCAGTACTTC. The rearrangement uses TRBV2 and TRBJ2-7, with TRBD1 matching 9 bases. Germline V lookup: CDR1 SNHLY, CDR2 FYNNEI. Trimming at V came to 10 bases and at J to 2 bases, leaving 12 bases not matched to a gene. CDR3 size: 15 residues.

This sequence joins TRBV6-6 and TRBJ2-3; 7 nucleotides agree with TRBD1. The CDR3 covers 16 residues. The trim removed 5 bases at V and 4 bases at J, leaving 12 bases unmatched. Germline V gene sequence: CDR1 MNHNY, CDR2 SVGAGI (reference sequence). This CDR3 reads CASSVTTGRVPDTQYF. The CDR3 bases are TGTGCCAGCAGTGTAACGACAGGGCGGGTTCCAGATACGCAGTATTTT.

This clone has only one observation. This CDR3 is CASISGLAGGYNEQFF. CDR3 DNA sequence: TGTGCCAGCATCAGTGGACTAGCGGGGGGCTACAATGAGCAGTTCTTC. The chain uses TRBV7-9 and TRBJ2-1; 14 bases match TRBD2. This CDR3 spans 16 amino acids. CDR1 is SEHNR, CDR2 FQNEAQ, per germline (reference sequence). Losses at the gene ends were 7 bases for V and 3 bases for J; bases not matched to a gene: 5.

The rearrangement links TRBV6-5 to TRBJ1-6; D possibly corresponds to TRBD1 (5 bases). The CDR3 has 13 amino acids. Trimming cost V 6 bases and J 10 bases, with 13 bases left between them. The germline V gene encodes CDR1 MNHEY and CDR2 SVGAGI. The CDR3 is CASSRDYRSPLHF. DNA of the CDR3: TGTGCCAGCAGCCGGGACTACAGATCACCCCTCCACTTT.

This chain connects TRBV30 to TRBJ1-4; 7 bases map to TRBD1. Germline lookup yields CDR1 GTSNPN and CDR2 SVGIG (reference sequence). The CDR3 length is 14 residues. V dropped 5 bases and J dropped 3; count of bases not matched to a gene: 6. This CDR3 reads CAWLRQGSNEKLFF. CDR3 nucleotides: TGTGCCTGGCTCAGACAGGGATCTAATGAAAAACTGTTTTTT.

V is TRBV27 and J is TRBJ2-7; TRBD1 is a possible D gene (5 bases). This CDR3 has 14 amino acids. Trimming stripped 6 bases from V and 2 bases from J, with 14 bases between. Germline CDR1 reads MNHEY; CDR2 reads SMNVEV (reference sequence). CDR3 sequence (DNA): TGTGCCAGCAGGGGGCTCTCGGACGCCTACGAGCAGTACTTC. It codes for CASRGLSDAYEQYF.

The chain recombines TRBV27 with TRBJ1-1, with TRBD1 matching over 12 bases. CDR1 and CDR2 (germline): MNHEY, SMNVEV (reference sequence). There are 14 residues in the CDR3. Unmatched junction bases numbered 4, after V lost 8 bases and J lost 3 bases. CDR3 protein: CASAGTGGYTEAFF. In nucleotides, the CDR3 is TGTGCCAGCGCCGGGACAGGGGGCTACACTGAAGCTTTCTTT.